This entry features one T cell receptor beta chain sequence. The antigen remains unidentified. Naive CD4+ cells had CD25+ Tregs removed. The study, taken as a whole, reports: Larger-cohort validation covered only one TCR beta V-J rearrangement. Tumor-infiltrating Treg TCR alpha and beta sequences overlapped most with tumor naive CD4+ T cells, then blood naive.

Full-length variable regions came from constant-region reverse primers plus semi-nested Nested Universal Primer A PCR. TCRdb called the 5' RACE reads again in MiXCR, with one record for every CDR3 protein. This sample carries roughly 52,000 distinct CDR3 sequences, about 15% of them seen once, and the ten largest clones take 2% to 2.5%. CDR1 and CDR2 from the germline V gene are LNHDA and SQIVND (reference sequence). CDR3 length: 13 residues. Deletions cut 7 bases from V and 5 bases from J, with 15 bases between. Source material: naive CD4+ T cells sorted from blood. Described subset: naive CD4+ T cells, CD4+CD45RA+CD25-. V usage is TRBV19 and J usage is TRBJ2-7; D unclear. This receptor was obtained from a female donor with breast cancer. CDR3 bases: TGTGCCAGTAACTCAATGGGTAGCCACGAGCAGTACTTC. Its protein product is CASNSMGSHEQYF.